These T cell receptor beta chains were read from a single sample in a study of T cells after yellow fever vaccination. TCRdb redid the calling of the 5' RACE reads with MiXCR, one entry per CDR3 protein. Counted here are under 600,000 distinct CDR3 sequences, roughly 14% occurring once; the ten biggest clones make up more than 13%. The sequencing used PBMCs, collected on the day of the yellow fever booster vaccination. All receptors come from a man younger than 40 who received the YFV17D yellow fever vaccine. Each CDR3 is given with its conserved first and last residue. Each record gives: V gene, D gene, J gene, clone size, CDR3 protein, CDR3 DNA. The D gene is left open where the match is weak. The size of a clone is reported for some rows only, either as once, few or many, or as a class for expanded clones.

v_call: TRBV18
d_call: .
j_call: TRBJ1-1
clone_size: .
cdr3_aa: CASYGLGVRTEAFF
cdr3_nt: TGTGCCAGCTACGGTCTGGGGGTTAGAACTGAAGCTTTCTTT

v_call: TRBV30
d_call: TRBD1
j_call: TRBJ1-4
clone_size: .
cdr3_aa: CAWKTPGQHNEKLFF
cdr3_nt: TGTGCCTGGAAGACGCCGGGACAGCATAATGAAAAACTGTTTTTT

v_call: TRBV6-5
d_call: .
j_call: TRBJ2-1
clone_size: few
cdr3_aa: CASSYKDFGGSEQFF
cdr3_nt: TGTGCCAGCAGTTACAAGGACTTTGGAGGGTCTGAGCAGTTCTTC

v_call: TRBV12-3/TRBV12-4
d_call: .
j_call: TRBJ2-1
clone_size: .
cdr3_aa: CASSIRGSNEQFF
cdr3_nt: TGTGCCAGCAGTATAAGGGGGTCCAATGAGCAGTTCTTC

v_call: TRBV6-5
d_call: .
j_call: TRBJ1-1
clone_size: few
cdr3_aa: CASSYLAQAFF
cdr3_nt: TGTGCCAGCAGTTATCTCGCTCAAGCTTTCTTT

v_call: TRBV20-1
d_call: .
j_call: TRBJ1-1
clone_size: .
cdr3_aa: CSARGGTNTEAFF
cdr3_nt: TGCAGTGCTAGAGGAGGGACGAACACTGAAGCTTTCTTT

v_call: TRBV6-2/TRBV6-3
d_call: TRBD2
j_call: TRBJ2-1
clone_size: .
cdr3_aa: CASSPCSGRAWCEQFF
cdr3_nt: TGTGCCAGCAGTCCCTGTAGCGGGAGGGCATGGTGTGAGCAGTTCTTC

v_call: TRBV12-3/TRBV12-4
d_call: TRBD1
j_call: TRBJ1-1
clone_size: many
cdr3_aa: CASSSEGGKMEAFF
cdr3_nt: TGTGCCAGCAGTTCGGAAGGGGGCAAAATGGAAGCTTTCTTT

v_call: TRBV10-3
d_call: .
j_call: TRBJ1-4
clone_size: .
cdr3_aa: CAIRGATNEKLFF
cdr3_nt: TGTGCCATCCGGGGAGCAACTAATGAAAAACTGTTTTTT

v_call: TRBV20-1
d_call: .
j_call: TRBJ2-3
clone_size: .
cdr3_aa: CSAQPLDSYTDTQYF
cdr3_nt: TGCAGTGCTCAACCTTTGGACTCATACACAGATACGCAGTATTTT

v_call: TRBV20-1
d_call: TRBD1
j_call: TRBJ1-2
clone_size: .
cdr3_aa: CSASDREGGIGYTF
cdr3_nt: TGCAGTGCTAGCGATCGCGAAGGGGGCATAGGCTACACCTTC

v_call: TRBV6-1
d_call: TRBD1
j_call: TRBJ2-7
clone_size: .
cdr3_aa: CASGQGQGSYEQYF
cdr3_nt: TGTGCCAGCGGGCAGGGACAGGGGTCCTACGAGCAGTACTTC

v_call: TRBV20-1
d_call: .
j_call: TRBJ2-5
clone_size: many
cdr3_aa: CSARVETQYF
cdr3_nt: TGCAGTGCTAGAGTAGAGACCCAGTACTTC

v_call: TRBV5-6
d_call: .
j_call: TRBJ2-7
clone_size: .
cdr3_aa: CASSSDGLTYEQYF
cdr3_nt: TGTGCCAGCAGCTCTGACGGTTTGACCTACGAGCAGTACTTC

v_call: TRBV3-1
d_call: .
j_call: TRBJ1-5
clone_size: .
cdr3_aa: CACSPFRDSNQPQHF
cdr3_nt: TGTGCCTGCAGCCCCTTCCGGGACAGCAATCAGCCCCAGCATTTT

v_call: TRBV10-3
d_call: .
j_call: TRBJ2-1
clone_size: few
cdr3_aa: CAIASGTLNYNEQFF
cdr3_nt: TGTGCCATCGCCTCCGGGACACTCAACTACAATGAGCAGTTCTTC

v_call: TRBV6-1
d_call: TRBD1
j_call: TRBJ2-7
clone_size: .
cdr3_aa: CASRTGTGTEQYF
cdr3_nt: TGTGCCAGCAGGACGGGGACAGGTACCGAGCAGTACTTC

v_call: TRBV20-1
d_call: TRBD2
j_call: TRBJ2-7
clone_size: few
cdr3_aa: CSARDIVLAGAYEQYF
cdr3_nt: TGCAGTGCTAGAGATATCGTTTTAGCGGGAGCCTACGAGCAGTACTTC

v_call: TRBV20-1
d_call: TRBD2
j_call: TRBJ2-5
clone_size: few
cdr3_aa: CSARVGLVETQYF
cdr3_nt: TGCAGTGCTAGAGTGGGACTAGTGGAGACCCAGTACTTC

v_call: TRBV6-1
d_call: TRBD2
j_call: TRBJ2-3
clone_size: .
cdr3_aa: CASSGVAGELPHTQYF
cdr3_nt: TGTGCCAGCAGTGGGGTAGCGGGAGAGCTACCGCATACGCAGTATTTT